The 7 T cell receptor beta chains given below trace back to one sample, sequenced in a study of blood T cell repertoires in COVID-19. Profiled with immunoSEQ multiplex PCR; TCRdb holds only in-frame clones, not every one. Found here are 150,000 to 200,000 clones, about nine tenths of them singletons; the top ten hold under 4.5%. Material: peripheral blood. The receptors originated from a young woman with acute or convalescent COVID-19.

CDR3 protein: CASSGSWAEAFF. The CDR3 DNA reads TGTGCCAGCAGCGGATCATGGGCGGAAGCTTTCTTT. The V gene is TRBV28, the J gene TRBJ1-1; D unresolved. The V gene's germline CDR1 is MDHEN and CDR2 SYDVKM. V was cut by 6 bases and J by 8 bases, with 13 bases left in between. This CDR3 spans 12 amino acids.

V and J are TRBV5-1 and TRBJ2-1; TRBD2 matches 11 bases. This CDR3 spans 18 amino acids. CDR1 is SGHRS and CDR2 is YFSETQ in the germline V gene. V trimming: 4 bases; J trimming: 3 bases; junction bases outside the gene matches: 12. The CDR3 protein is CASSLTSGSTPFYNEQFF. The CDR3, as DNA: TGCGCCAGCAGCCTCACTAGCGGGAGTACCCCCTTCTACAATGAGCAGTTCTTC.

The V gene is TRBV11-3, the J gene TRBJ2-1, with 10 nucleotides matching TRBD2. The CDR3 covers 16 residues. The V gene end was trimmed by 7 bases and the J gene end by 8 bases; junction bases not matched to a gene: 14. The germline V gene has CDR1 SGHNT and CDR2 YENEEA. DNA for the CDR3: TGTGCCAGCATGAGAGGGCTAGCGGGAGTTTCGGATGAGCAGTTCTTC. The encoded protein is CASMRGLAGVSDEQFF.

This clone showed up just a few times. The J gene is TRBJ2-7, the V gene TRBV28; 8 bases fit TRBD2. This CDR3 region has 12 residues. Germline CDR1 MDHEN, CDR2 SYDVKM. CDR3 bases: TGTGCCAGCAGTTTAAAGCGGGAGCAACCACACGTC. This encodes CASSLKREQPHV.

The V gene is TRBV10-3, the J gene TRBJ2-2; a weak D match, TRBD1 (6 bases). This CDR3 is built from 16 residues. V lost 0 bases and J lost 5, with 13 bases in between. Germline V gene data show CDR1 as ENHRY and CDR2 as SYGVKD. CDR3 amino acids: CAISESGRTATGELFF. CDR3 nucleotides: TGTGCCATCAGTGAGTCGGGAAGGACAGCAACCGGGGAGCTGTTTTTT.

The chain couples TRBV10-3 to TRBJ2-5, with 9 bases aligning to TRBD2. Unmatched junction bases numbered 12, after V lost 11 bases and J lost 5 bases. CDR1 is ENHRY and CDR2 is SYGVKD in the germline V gene. This CDR3 has 14 residues. The CDR3 is CAAGGGRASETQYF. CDR3 bases: TGTGCCGCTGGGGGCGGGAGGGCCTCGGAGACCCAGTACTTC.

The chain combines TRBV7-2 with TRBJ2-2; D not resolved. CDR1 and CDR2 from the germline V gene are SGHTA and FQGNSA. The CDR3 is made up of 14 amino acids. Deletions cut 7 bases from V and 0 bases from J, with 9 bases between. CDR3 DNA: TGTGCCAGCACCCATTCCCCGAACACCGGGGAGCTGTTTTTT. It specifies CASTHSPNTGELFF.